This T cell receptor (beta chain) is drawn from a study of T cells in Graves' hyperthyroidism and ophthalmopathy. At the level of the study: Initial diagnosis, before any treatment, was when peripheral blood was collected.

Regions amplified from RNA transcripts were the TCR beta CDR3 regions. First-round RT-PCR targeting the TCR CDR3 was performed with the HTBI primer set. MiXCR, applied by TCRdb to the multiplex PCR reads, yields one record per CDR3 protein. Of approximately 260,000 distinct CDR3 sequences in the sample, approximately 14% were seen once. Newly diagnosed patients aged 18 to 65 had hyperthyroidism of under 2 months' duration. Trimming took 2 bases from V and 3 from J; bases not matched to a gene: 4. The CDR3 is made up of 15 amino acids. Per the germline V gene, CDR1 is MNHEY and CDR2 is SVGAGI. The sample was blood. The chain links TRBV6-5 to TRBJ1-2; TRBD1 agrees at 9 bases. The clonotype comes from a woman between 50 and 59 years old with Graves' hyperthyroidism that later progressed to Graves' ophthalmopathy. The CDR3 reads CASSYNTGGYYGYTF. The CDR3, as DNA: TGTGCCAGCAGTTACAATACAGGGGGCTACTATGGCTACACCTTC.